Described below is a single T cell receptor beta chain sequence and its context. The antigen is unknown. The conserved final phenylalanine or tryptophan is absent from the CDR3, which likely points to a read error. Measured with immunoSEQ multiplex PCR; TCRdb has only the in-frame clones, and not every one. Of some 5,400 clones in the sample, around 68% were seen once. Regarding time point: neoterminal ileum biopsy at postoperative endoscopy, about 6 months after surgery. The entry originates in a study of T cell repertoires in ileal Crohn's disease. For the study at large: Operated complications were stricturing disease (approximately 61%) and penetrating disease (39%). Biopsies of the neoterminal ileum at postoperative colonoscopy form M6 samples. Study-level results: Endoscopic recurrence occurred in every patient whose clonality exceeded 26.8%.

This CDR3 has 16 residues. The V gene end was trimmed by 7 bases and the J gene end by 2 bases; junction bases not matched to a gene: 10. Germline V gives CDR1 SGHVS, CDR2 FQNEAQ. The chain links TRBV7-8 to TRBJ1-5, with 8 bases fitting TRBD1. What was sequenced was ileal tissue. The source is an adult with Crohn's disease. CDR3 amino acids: CASTIRGRDGNQPQHL. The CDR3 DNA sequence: TGTGCCAGCACCATCAGGGGGCGGGACGGCAATCAGCCCCAGCATCTT.